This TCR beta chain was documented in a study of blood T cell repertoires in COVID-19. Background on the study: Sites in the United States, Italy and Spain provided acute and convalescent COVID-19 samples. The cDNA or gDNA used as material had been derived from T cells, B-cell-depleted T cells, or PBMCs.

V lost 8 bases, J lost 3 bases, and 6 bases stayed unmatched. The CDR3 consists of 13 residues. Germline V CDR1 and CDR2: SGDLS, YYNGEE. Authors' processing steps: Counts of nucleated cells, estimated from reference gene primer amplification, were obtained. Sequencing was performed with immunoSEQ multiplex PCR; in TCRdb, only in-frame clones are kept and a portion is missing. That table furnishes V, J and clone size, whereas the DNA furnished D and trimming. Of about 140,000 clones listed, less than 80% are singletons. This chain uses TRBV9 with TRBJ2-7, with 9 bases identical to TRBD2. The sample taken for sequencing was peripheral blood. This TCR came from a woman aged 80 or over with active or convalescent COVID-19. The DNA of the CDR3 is TGTGCCAGAGAGAGCGGGGGGTTCTACGAGCAGTACTTC. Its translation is CARESGGFYEQYF.